The T cell receptor beta chain described here comes from a study of immune heterogeneity within non-small cell lung tumors. Study summary: It was found that the tumors were several squamous cell carcinomas, under 13 non-squamous carcinomas and 1 not otherwise specified. Study-level points and caveats: Clonotypes of T-cell receptor beta found at high frequency were largely distinct between individual patients. Identical dominant CDR3 beta clonotypes were found recurring across a patient's tumor sites, along with site-unique high-frequency clones.

The CDR3 contains 13 residues. Germline V lookup: CDR1 LNHNV, CDR2 YYDKDF (reference sequence). With 0 bases removed from V and 7 bases from J, the gap between germline ends came to 8 bases. The sample holds a few counts of this clonotype. Its antigen is not identified. Samples each supplied approximately 600 ng of bulk tumor genomic DNA as template. Multiple biopsies spaced far apart were taken from each primary tumor during surgery. Untreated, newly diagnosed non-small cell lung cancer patients underwent curative surgery. The donor pool consisted of newly diagnosed non-small cell lung cancer patients who were having surgery with curative intent. Amplification of TCR beta CDR3 was performed by multiplex PCR with 32 V and 13 J primers. TCRdb independently ran MiXCR on the multiplex PCR reads; one entry per CDR3 protein. The repertoire holds approximately 12,000 distinct CDR3 sequences, with less than 25% as singletons.

The receptor was isolated from a man aged 60 to 75 with non-small cell lung cancer. The chain links TRBV15 to TRBJ2-3, with D hard to call. Input material: lung tumor tissue. Here the CDR3 reads CATSRDEENTQYF. As DNA, the CDR3 is TGTGCCACCAGCAGAGATGAGGAAAATACGCAGTATTTT.